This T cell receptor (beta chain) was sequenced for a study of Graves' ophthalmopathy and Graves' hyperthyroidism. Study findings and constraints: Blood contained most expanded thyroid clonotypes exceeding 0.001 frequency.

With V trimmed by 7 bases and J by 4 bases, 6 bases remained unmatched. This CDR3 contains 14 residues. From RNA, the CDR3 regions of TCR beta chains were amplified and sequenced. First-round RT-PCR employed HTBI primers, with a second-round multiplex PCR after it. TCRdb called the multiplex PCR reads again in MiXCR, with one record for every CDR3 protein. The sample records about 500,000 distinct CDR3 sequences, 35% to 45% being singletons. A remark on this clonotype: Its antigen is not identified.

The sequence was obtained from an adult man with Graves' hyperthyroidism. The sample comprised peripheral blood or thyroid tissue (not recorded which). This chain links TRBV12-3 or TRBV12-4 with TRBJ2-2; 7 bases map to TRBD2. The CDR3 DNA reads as TGTGCCAGCAACAAGCGGGGTGGCACCGGGGAGCTGTTTTTT. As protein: CASNKRGGTGELFF.